This TCR beta chain originates from a study of shared clonotypes between healthy human individuals. Produced via immunoSEQ multiplex PCR; TCRdb's table is partial and in-frame only. There are some 2.1 million clones in the sample; 93% occur only once, and around 1.8% lies in the top ten. Naive CD8 isolation took CD45RO-negative cells positively selected for CCR7 and excluded terminally differentiated effector memory CD45RA+ cells. Each of the donors was a healthy adult who was HIV-negative and had not had a recent acute infection or vaccination. The CDR3 has 13 amino acids. V shed 5 bases, J shed 2 bases, and the junction held 2 bases outside the gene matches. Germline lookup yields CDR1 MNHEY and CDR2 SMNVEV (reference sequence).

Sequenced input: naive CD8+ T cells from PBMCs. The gene calls are TRBV27 and TRBJ2-7, with 8 bases identical to TRBD1. The receptor comes from a man between 18 and 29 years old in good health. Some clones in this sample may be carry-over from other donors' samples. Here the CDR3 reads CASSDRGAYEQYF. CDR3 nucleotides: TGTGCCAGCAGTGACAGGGGAGCCTACGAGCAGTACTTC.